These T cell receptor beta chains were read from a single sample in a study of T cells in localized non-small cell lung cancer. Measured with immunoSEQ multiplex PCR; TCRdb has only the in-frame clones, and not every one. The sample lists about 2,600 clones, approximately 24% occurring once. The starting material was lung tumor tissue, obtained before any cancer treatment. Every receptor here comes from a male donor older than 55 with stage I lung adenocarcinoma. Both conserved end residues are part of each CDR3. The D gene is left open where the match is weak. Expanded clones are given a class, and other clones once, few, many or no size at all.

v_call,d_call,clone_size,j_call,cdr3_aa,cdr3_nt
TRBV1,NA,NA,TRBJ1-6,CASSQDYRAIDSPLHF,TGCGCCAGCAGCCAAGATTACAGGGCCATCGATTCACCCCTCCACTTT
TRBV11-3,TRBD2,once,TRBJ2-1,CASSPISGGSYNEQFF,TGTGCCAGCAGCCCAATTAGCGGGGGTTCCTACAATGAGCAGTTCTTC
TRBV6-8,NA,NA,TRBJ1-2,CASSLQGTGARGYTF,TGTGCCAGCAGCCTACAGGGTACGGGCGCCCGCGGCTACACCTTC
TRBV11-3,TRBD2,NA,TRBJ2-1,CASSFGLAGGGANEQFF,TGTGCCAGCAGTTTCGGACTAGCGGGGGGCGGGGCCAATGAGCAGTTCTTC
TRBV28,TRBD1,NA,TRBJ2-7,CASSSSGTARVEQYF,TGTGCCAGCAGTTCCTCCGGGACAGCGAGAGTCGAGCAGTACTTC
TRBV30,NA,once,TRBJ1-1,CAWSVLGATEAFF,TGTGCCTGGAGTGTATTAGGGGCCACTGAAGCTTTCTTT
TRBV11-3,TRBD2,medium-sized,TRBJ2-7,CASSDSGTSGTYEQYF,TGTGCCAGCAGCGACTCCGGGACTAGCGGTACCTACGAGCAGTACTTC
TRBV9,TRBD1,large,TRBJ2-7,CASRRRTGEFYEQYF,TGTGCCAGCAGGAGAAGGACAGGGGAGTTCTACGAGCAGTACTTC
TRBV4-1,TRBD1,NA,TRBJ1-2,CASSQAYTGGGYGYTF,TGCGCCAGCAGCCAAGCCTATACAGGGGGCGGGTATGGCTACACCTTC
TRBV30,NA,few,TRBJ2-2,CAWSPKPGRPNTGELFF,TGTGCCTGGAGTCCCAAACCAGGGCGCCCGAACACCGGGGAGCTGTTTTTT
TRBV12-5,TRBD1,NA,TRBJ1-4,CASTQAGGNEKLFF,TGTGCCAGCACCCAGGCAGGGGGTAATGAAAAACTGTTTTTT
TRBV11-3,TRBD1,few,TRBJ2-7,CASSPAGTGSYEQYF,TGTGCCAGCAGCCCCGCCGGGACAGGGTCTTACGAGCAGTACTTC
TRBV11-3,NA,few,TRBJ1-1,CASSLGHTDSTEAFF,TGTGCCAGCAGCTTGGGGCACACAGATAGCACTGAAGCTTTCTTT
TRBV11-3,NA,few,TRBJ2-2,CASSLVDNTGELFF,TGTGCCAGCAGCTTAGTCGACAACACCGGGGAGCTGTTTTTT
TRBV28,NA,NA,TRBJ2-3,CASYQGIFTDTQYF,TGTGCCAGCTACCAGGGAATCTTCACAGATACGCAGTATTTT
TRBV11-3,NA,NA,TRBJ1-4,CASSSQTATNEKLFF,TGTGCCAGCAGCTCCCAGACTGCAACTAATGAAAAACTGTTTTTT
TRBV6-8,TRBD2,NA,TRBJ2-1,CASSYSGVHSREQFF,TGTGCCAGCAGTTATAGCGGGGTCCATTCAAGGGAGCAGTTCTTC
TRBV6-8,TRBD1,NA,TRBJ2-1,CASSSAGGSYNEQFF,TGTGCCAGCAGTTCCGCAGGGGGATCCTACAATGAGCAGTTCTTC
TRBV6-8,TRBD1,NA,TRBJ2-2,CASRTGTGIRELFF,TGTGCCAGCCGTACCGGGACAGGGATCCGGGAGCTGTTTTTT
TRBV18,NA,NA,TRBJ2-1,CASSHGQTTYNEQFF,TGTGCCAGCTCCCACGGACAGACGACCTACAATGAGCAGTTCTTC
TRBV19,TRBD1,NA,TRBJ1-3,CASSMPGTVRTIYF,TGTGCCAGTAGTATGCCGGGGACAGTACGAACCATATATTTT
TRBV19,NA,NA,TRBJ1-5,CASSPGQRSNQPQHF,TGTGCCAGTAGTCCCGGACAGAGAAGCAATCAGCCCCAGCATTTT
TRBV7-5,NA,NA,TRBJ2-5,CASSPSRLAGGLGTQYF,TGTGCCAGCAGCCCTTCCCGACTAGCGGGGGGTTTGGGGACCCAGTACTTC
TRBV10-2,NA,NA,TRBJ2-2,CASAGGNTGELFF,TGCGCCAGCGCCGGGGGAAACACCGGGGAGCTGTTTTTT
TRBV28,NA,NA,TRBJ2-4,CASSPRGTPNIQYF,TGTGCCAGCAGTCCTCGCGGGACGCCAAACATTCAGTACTTC
TRBV30,TRBD1,NA,TRBJ1-1,CAYRTGSDTEAFF,TGTGCCTATCGGACAGGGTCGGACACTGAAGCTTTCTTT
TRBV6-8,TRBD1,NA,TRBJ1-6,CASRGTGRTGSPLHF,TGTGCCAGCAGGGGGACAGGGAGGACGGGTTCACCCCTCCACTTT
TRBV28,NA,few,TRBJ1-2,CASSPGPGLDYGYTF,TGTGCCAGCAGCCCGGGTCCGGGCCTAGACTATGGCTACACCTTC
TRBV29-1,NA,NA,TRBJ2-7,CSVEDRVLEQYF,TGCAGCGTTGAAGATCGAGTTTTAGAGCAGTACTTC
TRBV30,NA,once,TRBJ1-3,CAWNRDTQLGNTIYF,TGTGCCTGGAACCGGGACACCCAACTGGGAAACACCATATATTTT
TRBV9,NA,NA,TRBJ1-5,CASTGQISNQPQHF,TGTGCCAGCACCGGACAGATTAGCAATCAGCCCCAGCATTTT
TRBV9,NA,NA,TRBJ1-2,CASSEGIWGGYTF,TGTGCCAGCAGTGAGGGCATCTGGGGAGGCTACACCTTC
TRBV11-3,NA,NA,TRBJ2-5,CASSLMGEAGTQETQYF,TGTGCCAGCAGCTTGATGGGAGAAGCGGGCACACAAGAGACCCAGTACTTC
TRBV7-7,TRBD1,few,TRBJ2-7,CASSFATGKQSGEQYF,TGTGCCAGCAGCTTTGCGACAGGGAAGCAGTCAGGCGAGCAGTACTTC